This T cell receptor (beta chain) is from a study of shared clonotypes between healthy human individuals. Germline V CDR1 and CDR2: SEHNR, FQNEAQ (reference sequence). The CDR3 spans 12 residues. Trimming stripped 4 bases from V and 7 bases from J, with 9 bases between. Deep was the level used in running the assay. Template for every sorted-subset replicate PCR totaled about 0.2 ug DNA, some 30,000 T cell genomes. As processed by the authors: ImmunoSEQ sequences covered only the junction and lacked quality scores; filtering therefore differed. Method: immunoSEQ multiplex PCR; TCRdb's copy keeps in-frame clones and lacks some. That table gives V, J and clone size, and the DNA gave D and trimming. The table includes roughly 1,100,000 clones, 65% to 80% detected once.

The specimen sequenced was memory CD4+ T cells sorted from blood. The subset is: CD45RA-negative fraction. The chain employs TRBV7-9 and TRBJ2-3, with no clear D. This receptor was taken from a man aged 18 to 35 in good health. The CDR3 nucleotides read TGTGCCAGCAGCTCCCAGAGCTATACGCAGTATTTT. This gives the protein CASSSQSYTQYF.